The next 5 T cell receptor beta chains were all read from a single sample in a study of post-analysis software for immune sequencing data. Study-level points and caveats: The study found TRBV5-6, TRBV5-1 and TRBV20-1 among roughly 5 TRBV segments more frequent in patients than controls.

No antigen has been assigned to these receptors. Built from TCR beta cDNA, the libraries had unique molecular identifiers in them. Using its own MiXCR run on the PCR reads, TCRdb lists one record per CDR3 protein. The data show 350,000 to 450,000 distinct CDR3 sequences, around 33% seen once. Source material: blood. The source is a girl aged 5-17 years with multiple sclerosis.

V gene TRBV9 combines with J gene TRBJ1-6, with D tentatively TRBD1 (6 bases). V lost 0 bases to trimming and J lost 8 bases, with 9 bases between them. CDR1 and CDR2 from the germline V gene are SGDLS and YYNGEE. The CDR3 is 14 residues long. The CDR3 region has the DNA TGTGCCAGCAGCGTAGCGGGGGGCCATTCACCCCTCCACTTT. Amino acid sequence: CASSVAGGHSPLHF. Using reference TRBV9 and TRBJ1-6 for the parts outside the CDR3, the full variable domain is DSGVTQTPKHLITATGQRVTLRCSPRSGDLSVYWYQQSLDQGLQFLIQYYNGEERAKGNILERFSAQQFPDLHSELNLSSLELGDSALYFCASSVAGGHSPLHFGNGTRLTVT.

A note on this clonotype: The junction departs from germline at one end; a sequencing error may be responsible. The chain joins TRBV28 to TRBJ2-7; D not certain. CDR3 length equals 13 residues. Germline loops: CDR1 MDHEN, CDR2 SYDVKM. The CDR3 protein is CASSLSWSYERYF. In DNA, the CDR3 is TGTGCCAGCAGTCTAAGTTGGTCCTACGAGCGGTACTTC.

A word on this clonotype: One end of the junction does not line up with germline, which may come from a read error. The V gene is TRBV6-1, the J gene TRBJ2-3, with TRBD2 matching 15 bases. Germline V gene lookup returns CDR1 MNHNS and CDR2 SASEGT. The CDR3 is 17 amino acids. CDR3 loop: CASSAPGLAGGTNTQYF. Written as DNA, the CDR3 is TGTGCCAGCAGCGCTCCGGGACTAGCGGGGGGCACAAATACGCAGTATTTT.

The chain couples TRBV10-3 to TRBJ2-1; D remains ambiguous. Germline CDR1 reads ENHRY; CDR2 reads SYGVKD. Trimming removed 4 bases at V and 7 bases at J, with 14 bases between. CDR3 size: 14 residues. The CDR3 sequence: CAISAITRRNEQFF. For the CDR3, the DNA is TGTGCCATCAGTGCCATCACCAGACGTAATGAGCAGTTCTTC.

This clonotype was counted between two and nine times. This chain uses TRBV11-1 with TRBJ2-5; 7 bases map to TRBD1. The better agreement between TRBJ2-7 and the DNA end casts doubt on the J call. Per germline, CDR1 SGHAT and CDR2 FQDESV (reference sequence). This CDR3 region has 12 residues. In nucleotides, the CDR3 is TGTGCCAGCAGTGACAGGGCCTACGAGCAGTACTTC. Its protein is CASSDRAYEQYF.